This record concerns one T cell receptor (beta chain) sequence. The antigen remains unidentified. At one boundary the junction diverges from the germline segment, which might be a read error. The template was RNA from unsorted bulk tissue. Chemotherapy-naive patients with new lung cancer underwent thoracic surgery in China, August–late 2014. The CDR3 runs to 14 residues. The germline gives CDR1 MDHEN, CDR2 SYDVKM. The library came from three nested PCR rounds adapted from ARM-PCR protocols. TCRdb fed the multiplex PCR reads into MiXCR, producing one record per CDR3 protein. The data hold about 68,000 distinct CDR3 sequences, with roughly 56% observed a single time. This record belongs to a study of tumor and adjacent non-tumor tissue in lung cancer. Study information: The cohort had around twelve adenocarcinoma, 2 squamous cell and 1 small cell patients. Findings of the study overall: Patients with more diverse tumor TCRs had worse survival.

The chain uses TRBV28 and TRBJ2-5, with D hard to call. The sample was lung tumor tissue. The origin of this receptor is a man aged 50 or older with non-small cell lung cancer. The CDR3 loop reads CVSSPRRLRETQYF. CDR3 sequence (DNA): TGTGTCAGCAGCCCACGCCGGCTTCGGGAGACCCAGTACTTC.